Below, 11 T cell receptor beta chains from the same sample are listed, as sequenced in a study of CD8 T cells in ankylosing spondylitis (dated by TCRdb to about 2017). Libraries were built with 5' RACE. The sequencer was an Illumina HiSeq 2500. TCRdb trimmed public reads at Q25 via fastp, called clones via MiXCR and kept in-frame beta chains. When rows share a CDR3 protein, they turn into one entry using the most common DNA and genes. For this sample the table gives 300,000 to 350,000 distinct CDR3 sequences, of which about 20% were detected only once. The ten largest account for 3.5% of the sample. Sequenced sample: blood, either unsorted or a sorted T cell fraction (not recorded which). The source is a female donor with ankylosing spondylitis or in good health (not recorded which).

CDR3 in DNA: TGCGCCAGCAGCGGATCACAGGGGGCCCAAGAGACCCAGTACTTC. It translates to CASSGSQGAQETQYF. This chain connects TRBV5-1 to TRBJ2-5; 9 bases match TRBD1. Germline V CDR1 and CDR2: SGHRS, YFSETQ. The CDR3 extends over 15 amino acids. V lost 4 bases to trimming and J lost 1 base; unmatched junction nucleotides: 5. The full variable domain, rest sourced from reference TRBV5-1 and TRBJ2-5, is KAGVTQTPRYLIKTRGQQVTLSCSPISGHRSVSWYQQTPGQGLQFLFEYFSETQRNKGNFPGRFSGRQFSNSRSEMNVSTLELGDSALYLCASSGSQGAQETQYFGPGTRLLVL.

The chain is built from TRBV10-3 and TRBJ2-7; the D is unclear. Germline V lookup: CDR1 ENHRY, CDR2 SYGVKD. Trimming took 11 bases from V and 4 from J, leaving 18 bases between them. The CDR3 is 13 residues long. As DNA, the CDR3 is TGTGCCGCATCCGCCGAGACAACATACGAGCAGTACTTC. Its translation is CAASAETTYEQYF.

The chain joins TRBV6-1 to TRBJ2-2; TRBD2 agrees at 9 bases. The CDR3 is 14 amino acids. The V and J ends lost 7 bases and 4 bases, in that order; junction bases with no gene match: 4. The germline V gene has CDR1 MNHNS and CDR2 SASEGT. The CDR3 nucleotides are TGTGCCAGCAAACTAGCGGGCGTCACCGGGGAGCTGTTTTTT. Amino acid sequence: CASKLAGVTGELFF.

CDR3 amino acids: CAISDRGYEKLFF. The CDR3 bases are TGTGCCATCAGCGACAGGGGATACGAAAAACTGTTTTTT. This chain joins TRBV10-3 and TRBJ1-4, with 8 bases matching TRBD1. The CDR3 totals 13 residues. The germline gives CDR1 ENHRY, CDR2 SYGVKD. J lost 8 bases, V lost 6 bases, and 5 bases had no gene match.

This chain uses TRBV4-2 with TRBJ2-5; D might be TRBD1 or TRBD2, each matching 5 bases. CDR3 length: 14 residues. Germline V gene data show CDR1 as LGHNA and CDR2 as YNFKEQ. V was cut by 1 base and J by 3 bases, with 9 bases left in between. CDR3 bases: TGTGCCAGCAGCCAAGGGGACGGGGAAGAGACCCAGTACTTC. Translated: CASSQGDGEETQYF.

This rearrangement joins TRBV20-1 to TRBJ1-5; maybe TRBD1 (6 bases). Germline values: CDR1 DFQATT, CDR2 SNEGSKA (reference sequence). The V gene lost 3 bases and the J gene lost 0 bases, with 12 bases spanning the gap. The CDR3 loop spans 15 amino acids. In DNA form, the CDR3 reads TGCAGTGCTAGGCGGGACATAGATAGCAATCAGCCCCAGCATTTT. It is translated as CSARRDIDSNQPQHF.

In its sample, this clonotype was seen a few times. This chain links TRBV12-3 or TRBV12-4 with TRBJ1-1, with D hard to call. This CDR3 is built from 13 residues. V lost 4 bases, J lost 0 bases, and 6 bases lay in between. In nucleotides, the CDR3 is TGTGCCAGCAGTTGGGTTCTGAACACTGAAGCTTTCTTT. This codes for CASSWVLNTEAFF.

This clonotype has only a few counts. The V call is TRBV4-3, the J call TRBJ2-1; the D gene could be TRBD1 or TRBD2 (7 bases each). V was clipped by 0 bases and J by 12 bases, with 21 bases between them. Germline assignment: CDR1 LGHNA and CDR2 YSLEER. The CDR3 consists of 16 residues. CDR3 residues: CASSQDPGQVRGGQFF. For the CDR3, the DNA is TGCGCCAGCAGCCAAGATCCGGGCCAGGTCAGGGGGGGGCAGTTCTTC.

In DNA, the CDR3 is TGTGCAAGTCGCTTAGCCCTCCGAGTAGCGGGAGCATACGAGCAGTACTTC. As protein: CASRLALRVAGAYEQYF. This chain joins TRBV12-2 and TRBJ2-7; the D call TRBD2 from the table was never checked on the DNA. TRBV12-2 is a pseudogene locus. The CDR3 length is 17 residues.

This clonotype was seen repeatedly, ten times or more. The V and J genes are TRBV20-1 and TRBJ1-2; D uncertain. The CDR3 runs 11 residues. CDR1 DFQATT and CDR2 SNEGSKA come from the germline V gene (reference sequence). V was trimmed by 4 bases and J by 6 bases, leaving 9 bases between them. The CDR3 nucleotides are TGCAGTGCTATCCAGACCAATGGCTACACCTTC. Its protein product is CSAIQTNGYTF.

This clonotype occurred a few times. The chain uses TRBV10-3 and TRBJ2-1; 9 bases are a match to TRBD1. Per germline, CDR1 ENHRY and CDR2 SYGVKD. Trimming removed 6 bases from V and 8 bases from J; junction bases left unmatched: 14. CDR3 size: 16 residues. Written as DNA, the CDR3 is TGTGCCATCAGCGTAGGTCAGGACAGGGGAATCCATGAGCAGTTCTTC. Its translation is CAISVGQDRGIHEQFF.